The next 18 T cell receptor beta chains were all read from a single sample in a study of control samples from healthy donors and cancer patients. Using immunoSEQ multiplex PCR, the repertoire was profiled, and TCRdb retains in-frame clones only, with some absent. The repertoire holds roughly 120,000 clones, with under 95% as singletons. The sample taken for sequencing was PBMCs. These receptors were collected from a man between 50 and 59 years old with head and neck cancer.

CDR3 amino acids: CASSLIPGNTEAFF. The CDR3 DNA sequence: TGTGCCAGCAGCTTAATCCCAGGGAACACTGAAGCTTTCTTT. V is TRBV7-3 and J is TRBJ1-1; D is unresolved. Looked up from germline, CDR1 is SGHTA and CDR2 is FQGTGA. Trimming removed 1 base from V and 1 base from J, with 7 bases in between. The CDR3 covers 14 residues.

A single count supports this clone. V usage is TRBV5-1 and J usage is TRBJ1-1; no reliable D call. V gave up 0 bases and J gave up 2 bases, with 8 bases separating them. The CDR3 covers 14 residues. Germline V gene data show CDR1 as SGHRS and CDR2 as YFSETQ. Written as DNA, the CDR3 is TGCGCCAGCAGCTTGGCCCAAACCAACACTGAAGCTTTCTTT. Translated, it gives CASSLAQTNTEAFF.

V usage is TRBV6-6 and J usage is TRBJ1-5, with TRBD1 as a possible D gene (6 bases). Germline lookup yields CDR1 MNHNY and CDR2 SVGAGI (reference sequence). Trimming removed 4 bases at V and 2 bases at J, with 12 bases between. The CDR3 consists of 15 residues. The CDR3 loop reads CASSSTGLGNQPQHF. CDR3 bases: TGTGCCAGCAGTTCCACAGGGTTGGGCAATCAGCCCCAGCATTTT.

This chain uses TRBV2 with TRBJ2-5, with TRBD2 as a possible D gene (5 bases). V lost 5 bases, J lost 3 bases, and 10 bases lay in between. This CDR3 contains 13 residues. The germline gives CDR1 SNHLY, CDR2 FYNNEI. This CDR3 is CASSTEEEETQYF. The CDR3, as DNA: TGTGCCAGCAGTACGGAGGAGGAAGAGACCCAGTACTTC.

This clone qualifies as medium-sized (0.01 to 0.1%). The chain links TRBV5-8 to TRBJ2-7; TRBD2 aligns across 9 bases. V trimming: 1 base; J trimming: 0 bases; junction bases outside the gene matches: 8. This CDR3 has 17 residues. Germline V CDR1 and CDR2: SGHTS, YDEGEE. The CDR3 region is CASSLSASGASSYEQYF. DNA for the CDR3: TGTGCCAGCAGCTTGTCGGCTAGCGGGGCTAGCTCCTACGAGCAGTACTTC.

This chain links TRBV7-8 with TRBJ1-6, with D maybe TRBD1 (5 bases). CDR1 SGHVS and CDR2 FQNEAQ come from the germline V gene. This CDR3 comprises 16 residues. V was trimmed by 5 bases and J by 4 bases, leaving 15 bases between them. The CDR3 loop reads CASSPTRGRYNSPLHF. The DNA of the CDR3 is TGTGCCAGCAGCCCCACCCGGGGGAGATATAATTCACCCCTCCACTTT. Looking up the rest from reference TRBV7-8 and TRBJ1-6 gives the full variable domain: GAGVSQSPRYKVAKRGQDVALRCDPISGHVSLFWYQQALGQGPEFLTYFQNEAQLDKSGLPSDRFFAERPEGSVSTLKIQRTQQEDSAVYLCASSPTRGRYNSPLHFGNGTRLTVT.

CDR3 nucleotides: TGTGCCAGCAGCCGCACAGGGGCGCCTGGTGAAGCTTTCTTT. Translation: CASSRTGAPGEAFF. This rearrangement joins TRBV14 to TRBJ1-1, with 7 positions matching TRBD1. Germline V gene sequence: CDR1 SGHDN, CDR2 FVKESK. CDR3 length: 14 residues. The junction had 9 bases not matched to a gene; V was cut back by 4 bases and J by 7 bases.

The chain employs TRBV7-3 and TRBJ2-5; TRBD1 matches at 7 bases. V shed 4 bases, J shed 5 bases, and the junction held 7 bases outside the gene matches. The CDR3 length is 14 residues. The germline V gene encodes CDR1 SGHTA and CDR2 FQGTGA. CDR3 sequence (DNA): TGTGCCAGCAGCTACGCCAGGGGGTCGGAGACCCAGTACTTC. Its translation is CASSYARGSETQYF.

The chain joins TRBV29-1 to TRBJ1-2, with D tentatively TRBD1 (6 bases). Germline loops: CDR1 SQVTM, CDR2 ANQGSEA. The ends were cut back, 4 bases at V and 7 bases at J, with 13 bases in the middle. The CDR3 totals 12 residues. CDR3 loop: CSVAAGATGYTF. DNA of the CDR3: TGCAGCGTTGCCGCGGGGGCAACTGGCTACACCTTC.

This rearrangement joins TRBV7-9 to TRBJ2-1; 12 bases are a match to TRBD2. The CDR3 consists of 16 residues. V lost 4 bases and J lost 4; bases outside the gene matches: 5. Germline CDR1 SEHNR, CDR2 FQNEAQ (reference sequence). The CDR3 spells CASSSLAGGIYNEQFF. The CDR3 bases are TGTGCCAGCAGCTCGCTAGCGGGGGGGATTTACAATGAGCAGTTCTTC.

This clone came up a few times. The CDR3 loop is CASSVLYGSGNTIYF. CDR3 sequence (DNA): TGTGCCAGCAGCGTACTTTACGGATCTGGAAACACCATATATTTT. This rearrangement joins TRBV9 to TRBJ1-3; D gene uncertain. CDR3 length: 15 residues. V was cut by 1 base and J by 1 base, with 9 bases left in between. CDR1 and CDR2 from the germline V gene are SGDLS and YYNGEE. The full variable domain, in which reference TRBV9 and TRBJ1-3 provide the parts outside the CDR3, is DSGVTQTPKHLITATGQRVTLRCSPRSGDLSVYWYQQSLDQGLQFLIQYYNGEERAKGNILERFSAQQFPDLHSELNLSSLELGDSALYFCASSVLYGSGNTIYFGEGSWLTVV.

The V call is TRBV9, the J call TRBJ2-3; TRBD1 aligns across 11 bases. Looked up from germline, CDR1 is SGDLS and CDR2 is YYNGEE. With 0 bases clipped from V and 5 bases from J, the junction kept 5 bases outside the gene matches. CDR3 length equals 16 residues. CDR3 sequence: CASSVEGQGAGDTQYF. Here the CDR3 DNA reads TGTGCCAGCAGCGTAGAAGGACAGGGGGCGGGAGATACGCAGTATTTT.

V gene TRBV20-1 combines with J gene TRBJ1-1, with 10 bases identical to TRBD1. From germline, CDR1 is DFQATT and CDR2 SNEGSKA (reference sequence). Unmatched junction bases numbered 21, after V lost 3 bases and J lost 11 bases. The CDR3 length is 17 residues. Here the CDR3 reads CSASPSRDRGPNLMAFF. CDR3 nucleotide sequence: TGCAGTGCTAGTCCGTCCCGGGACAGGGGCCCGAACTTAATGGCTTTCTTT.

This chain joins TRBV10-3 and TRBJ2-7; no clear D gene. Germline assignment: CDR1 ENHRY and CDR2 SYGVKD. The CDR3 covers 15 residues. Trimming took off 0 bases at V and 2 bases at J, with 11 bases between the two ends. Here the CDR3 DNA reads TGTGCCATCAGTGAGTCCACCCGGAAGACCTACGAGCAGTACTTC. Translating it yields CAISESTRKTYEQYF.

The J gene is TRBJ1-5, the V gene TRBV12-5; weak D call: TRBD1 (5 bases). This CDR3 contains 15 residues. The germline V gene encodes CDR1 LGHNT and CDR2 FRNRAP. V gave up 1 base and J gave up 4 bases, with 11 bases separating them. The CDR3 nucleotides are TGTGCTAGTGGTTTGGGCCAGGGTAGGAATCAGCCCCAGCATTTT. Its protein is CASGLGQGRNQPQHF.

The chain combines TRBV5-4 with TRBJ1-2; 7 bases are shared with TRBD1. This CDR3 contains 15 residues. CDR1 SGHNT and CDR2 YYREEE come from the germline V gene (reference sequence). J gave up 3 bases and V 4 bases, and 9 bases lay outside the gene matches. Written as DNA, the CDR3 is TGTGCCAGCAGCACTAAGGGGGCCCGAGACTATGGCTACACCTTC. Protein product: CASSTKGARDYGYTF.

The V call is TRBV18, the J call TRBJ2-5, with 14 bases lining up with TRBD2. The V segment lost 3 bases and the J segment 4 bases; nucleotides outside the gene matches: 10. CDR3 length: 18 residues. Germline-derived CDR1 and CDR2 are KGHSH and LQKENI. CDR3 loop: CASSPGLAGGWVRETQYF. As DNA, the CDR3 is TGTGCCAGCTCACCTGGACTAGCGGGGGGCTGGGTGCGAGAGACCCAGTACTTC.

The chain combines TRBV18 with TRBJ1-1, with D unclear. The ends were cut back, 3 bases at V and 3 bases at J, with 11 bases in the middle. The CDR3 has 14 amino acids. Germline V gene lookup returns CDR1 KGHSH and CDR2 LQKENI. CDR3 nucleotides: TGTGCCAGCTCACCCGAGACGTTTGACACTGAAGCTTTCTTT. Encoded protein: CASSPETFDTEAFF.